This T cell receptor (beta chain) was found in a study of CD8 T cells in ankylosing spondylitis. Findings of the study overall: Seemingly characteristic of ankylosing spondylitis blood was a TCR beta motif consisting of eight highly homologous variants. With a CD8+ phenotype, disease-linked clones were relatively rare in peripheral blood.

This clonotype was recorded at least ten times. Its antigen is unidentified. Via MiXCR, TCRdb re-called the 5' RACE reads, giving one row per CDR3 protein. There are around 94,000 distinct CDR3 sequences in the sample; roughly 10% occur only once, and over 25% lies in the top ten. Germline CDR1 reads ENHRY; CDR2 reads SYGVKD. Trimming left V 9 bases short and J 0 bases short, with 29 bases between. This CDR3 spans 19 amino acids. The rearrangement links TRBV10-3 to TRBJ2-5, with D uncertain. This TCR was recovered from a male donor with ankylosing spondylitis. The sample taken for sequencing was blood, either unsorted or a sorted T cell fraction (not recorded which). The CDR3 protein is CAISTAEGRSLRYQETQYF. CDR3 DNA sequence: TGTGCCATTTCCACCGCGGAAGGGCGATCCTTGAGATACCAAGAGACCCAGTACTTC.